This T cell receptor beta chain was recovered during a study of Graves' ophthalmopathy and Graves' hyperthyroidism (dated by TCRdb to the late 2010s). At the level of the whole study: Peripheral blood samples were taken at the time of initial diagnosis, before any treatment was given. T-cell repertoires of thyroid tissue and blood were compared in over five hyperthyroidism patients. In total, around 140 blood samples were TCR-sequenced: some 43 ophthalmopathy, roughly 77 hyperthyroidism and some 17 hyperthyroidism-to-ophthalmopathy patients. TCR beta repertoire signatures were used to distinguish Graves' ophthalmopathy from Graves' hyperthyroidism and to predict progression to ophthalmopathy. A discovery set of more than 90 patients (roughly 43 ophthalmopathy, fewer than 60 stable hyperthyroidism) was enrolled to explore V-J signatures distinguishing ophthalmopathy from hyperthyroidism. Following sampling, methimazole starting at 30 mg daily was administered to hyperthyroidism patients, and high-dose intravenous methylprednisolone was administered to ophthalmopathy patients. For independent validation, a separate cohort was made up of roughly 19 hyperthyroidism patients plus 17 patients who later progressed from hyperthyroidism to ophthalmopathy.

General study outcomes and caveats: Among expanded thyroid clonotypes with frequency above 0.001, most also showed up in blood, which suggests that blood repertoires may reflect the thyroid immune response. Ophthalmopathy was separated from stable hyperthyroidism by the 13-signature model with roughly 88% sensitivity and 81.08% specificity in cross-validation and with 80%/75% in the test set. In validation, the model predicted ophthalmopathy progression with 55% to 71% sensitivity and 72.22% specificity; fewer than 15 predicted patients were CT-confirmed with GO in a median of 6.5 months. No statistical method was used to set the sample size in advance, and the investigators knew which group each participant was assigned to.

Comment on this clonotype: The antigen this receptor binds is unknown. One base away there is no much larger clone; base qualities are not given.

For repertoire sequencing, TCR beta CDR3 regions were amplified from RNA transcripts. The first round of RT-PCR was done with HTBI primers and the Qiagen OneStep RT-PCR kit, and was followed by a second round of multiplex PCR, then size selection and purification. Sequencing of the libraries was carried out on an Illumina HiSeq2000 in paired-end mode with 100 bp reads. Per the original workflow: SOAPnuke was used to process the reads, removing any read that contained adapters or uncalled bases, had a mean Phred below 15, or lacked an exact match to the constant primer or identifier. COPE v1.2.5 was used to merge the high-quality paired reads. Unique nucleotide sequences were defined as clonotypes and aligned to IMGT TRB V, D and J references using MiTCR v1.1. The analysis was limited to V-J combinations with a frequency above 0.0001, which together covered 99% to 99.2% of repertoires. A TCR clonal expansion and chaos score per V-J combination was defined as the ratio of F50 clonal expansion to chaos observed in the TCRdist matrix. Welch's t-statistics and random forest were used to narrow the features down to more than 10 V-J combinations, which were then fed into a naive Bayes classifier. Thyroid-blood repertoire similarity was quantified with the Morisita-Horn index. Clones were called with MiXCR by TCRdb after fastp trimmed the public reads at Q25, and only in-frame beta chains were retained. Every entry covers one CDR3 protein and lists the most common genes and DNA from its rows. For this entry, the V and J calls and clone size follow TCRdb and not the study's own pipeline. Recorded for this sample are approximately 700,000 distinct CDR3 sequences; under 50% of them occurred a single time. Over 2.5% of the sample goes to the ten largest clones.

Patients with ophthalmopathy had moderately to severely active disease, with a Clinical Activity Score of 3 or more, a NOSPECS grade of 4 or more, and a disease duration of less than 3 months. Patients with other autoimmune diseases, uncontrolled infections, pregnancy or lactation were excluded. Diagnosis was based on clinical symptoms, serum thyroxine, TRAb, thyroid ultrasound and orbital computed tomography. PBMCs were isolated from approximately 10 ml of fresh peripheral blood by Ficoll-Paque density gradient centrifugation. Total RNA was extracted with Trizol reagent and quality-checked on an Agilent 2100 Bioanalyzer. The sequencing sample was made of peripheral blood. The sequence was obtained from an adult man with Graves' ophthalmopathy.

The DNA is as follows: TGTGCCAGCAGCTTTACAGGGTTAGTTGGCTACACCTTC. It encodes CASSFTGLVGYTF. The chain couples TRBV7-2 to TRBJ1-2; TRBD1 is possibly the D segment (6 matching bases). From a lookup of the germline V gene, CDR1 and CDR2 are SGHTA and FQGNSA. The CDR3 starts with the cysteine, ends with the phenylalanine, and has 13 residues. The read is trimmed to its CDR3 DNA, 39 bases read in frame from base 1. At the junction V is shortened by 3 bases and J by 7 bases, with 12 bases in between.